A selection of T cell receptor beta chains follows, all from one sample in a study of shared clonotypes between healthy human individuals. Using immunoSEQ multiplex PCR, the repertoire was profiled, and TCRdb retains in-frame clones only, with some absent. This sample has about 2.4 million clones, with 93% found just once. Sequencing used naive CD4+ T cells from PBMCs. The receptor source for this set is a man aged 18-30 years in good health. Some clones in this sample may be carry-over from other donors' samples. Each CDR3 is given with its conserved first and last residue. Each record gives: J gene, D gene, clone size, V gene, CDR3 protein, CDR3 DNA. The D gene is left open where the match is weak. Expanded clones are given a class, and other clones once, few, many or no size at all.

TRBJ1-1 | - | - | TRBV9 | CASSVSPTDRTEAFF | TGTGCCAGCAGCGTAAGCCCGACAGACCGCACTGAAGCTTTCTTT
TRBJ2-5 | TRBD1 | - | TRBV30 | CAWGTGEKETQYF | TGTGCCTGGGGGACAGGGGAGAAAGAGACCCAGTACTTC
TRBJ1-2 | - | - | TRBV7-3 | CASSPDSNYGYTF | TGTGCCAGCAGCCCGGACAGCAACTATGGCTACACCTTC
TRBJ2-3 | - | - | TRBV18 | CASSPLGLTDTQYF | TGTGCCAGCTCACCACTGGGGCTCACAGATACGCAGTATTTT
TRBJ1-5 | - | - | TRBV5-6 | CASSSWTDSQPQHF | TGTGCCAGCAGCTCTTGGACCGACTCGCAGCCCCAGCATTTT
TRBJ2-5 | - | - | TRBV5-1 | CASSLEGVAETQYF | TGCGCCAGCAGCTTGGAAGGGGTCGCGGAGACCCAGTACTTC
TRBJ1-2 | TRBD1 | - | TRBV6-5 | CASTGTGSGYTF | TGTGCCAGCACCGGGACAGGCTCTGGCTACACCTTC
TRBJ1-5 | TRBD1 | - | TRBV4-1 | CASSRQGINQPQHF | TGCGCCAGCAGCCGACAGGGGATCAACCAGCCCCAGCATTTT
TRBJ2-3 | - | - | TRBV4-1 | CASSQGPGTASTDTQYF | TGCGCCAGCAGCCAAGGTCCCGGGACGGCTAGCACAGATACGCAGTATTTT
TRBJ2-1 | - | - | TRBV7-2 | CASSPEPGGSTSYNEQFF | TGTGCCAGCAGCCCCGAGCCGGGTGGCTCTACCTCCTACAATGAGCAGTTCTTC
TRBJ1-2 | TRBD1 | - | TRBV2 | CASQKTGDMSYGYTF | TGTGCCAGCCAAAAGACAGGGGATATGTCTTATGGCTACACCTTC
TRBJ1-2 | - | - | TRBV28 | CASSLSLPRGSYTF | TGTGCCAGCAGTTTATCGCTCCCCAGGGGCAGCTACACCTTC
TRBJ2-7 | TRBD1 | - | TRBV5-6 | CASSFGTGGGNEQYF | TGTGCCAGCAGCTTCGGGACAGGGGGTGGCAACGAGCAGTACTTC
TRBJ2-5 | TRBD1 | - | TRBV28 | CASSSGQGMMERTQYF | TGTGCCAGCAGTTCAGGACAGGGGATGATGGAGAGGACCCAGTACTTC
TRBJ2-7 | - | - | TRBV27 | CASSARSEQYF | TGTGCCAGCAGTGCCCGTTCCGAGCAGTACTTC
TRBJ2-6 | - | - | TRBV5-1 | CASSSSGPGANVLTF | TGCGCCAGCAGCTCCTCAGGGCCCGGGGCCAACGTCCTGACTTTC
TRBJ1-3 | - | - | TRBV6-6 | CACGNSGNTIYF | TGTGCTTGTGGGAACTCTGGAAACACCATATATTTT
TRBJ1-1 | - | few | TRBV7-2 | CASSYTYSQGQVTEAFF | TGTGCCAGCAGCTACACGTATTCCCAGGGTCAAGTCACTGAAGCTTTCTTT
TRBJ2-7 | - | - | TRBV10-3 | CAISEVRPRRSYEQYF | TGTGCCATCAGTGAGGTCAGGCCTAGACGCTCCTACGAGCAGTACTTC
TRBJ1-2 | - | once | TRBV18 | CASAVGGNYGYTF | TGTGCCAGCGCCGTCGGGGGCAACTATGGCTACACCTTC
TRBJ2-2 | TRBD1 | - | TRBV7-9 | CASTPGTGARRVTGELFF | TGTGCCAGCACCCCCGGGACAGGGGCCCGCCGGGTCACCGGGGAGCTGTTTTTT
TRBJ1-4 | - | once | TRBV4-1 | CASSQAAMRFF | TGCGCCAGCAGCCAAGCGGCAATGCGGTTTTTT
TRBJ1-5 | - | - | TRBV27 | CASSALGGLSNQPQHF | TGTGCCAGCAGCGCATTGGGGGGGTTGAGCAATCAGCCCCAGCATTTT
TRBJ2-3 | TRBD2 | - | TRBV7-9 | CASSSLSGSGRDTQYF | TGTGCCAGCAGCTCACTGAGCGGGAGCGGGAGGGATACGCAGTATTTT
TRBJ1-3 | TRBD1 | - | TRBV6-5 | CASSPDRAGNTIYF | TGTGCCAGTTCCCCGGACAGGGCCGGAAACACCATATATTTT
TRBJ2-7 | - | - | TRBV20-1 | CSAGEVGKQYF | TGCAGTGCTGGGGAGGTGGGGAAGCAGTACTTC
TRBJ2-4 | - | - | TRBV6-5 | CASASEGLRNIQYF | TGTGCCAGCGCCTCCGAGGGTCTTAGAAACATTCAGTACTTC
TRBJ2-7 | - | - | TRBV28 | CASSLIGERSYEQYF | TGTGCCAGCAGTTTGATCGGGGAGAGATCCTACGAGCAGTACTTC
TRBJ2-7 | - | - | TRBV10-3 | CAISEFGQPKNSYEQYF | TGTGCCATCAGTGAGTTCGGACAGCCTAAGAATTCCTACGAGCAGTACTTC
TRBJ2-1 | - | - | TRBV6-5 | CASREIAYNEQFF | TGTGCCAGCAGGGAGATCGCTTACAATGAGCAGTTCTTC
TRBJ2-5 | - | - | TRBV7-3 | CASSLTGPDPQYF | TGTGCCAGCAGCTTAACCGGACCTGATCCCCAGTACTTC
TRBJ2-7 | - | - | TRBV9 | CASSAPGVPYEQYF | TGTGCCAGCAGCGCCCCAGGGGTTCCCTACGAGCAGTACTTC
TRBJ2-7 | - | - | TRBV29-1 | CSVETSAGGEQYF | TGCAGCGTTGAGACTAGTGCTGGGGGCGAGCAGTACTTC
TRBJ2-5 | - | - | TRBV5-1 | CASSLTGPASTQYF | TGCGCCAGCAGCTTAACAGGCCCGGCGTCGACCCAGTACTTC
TRBJ1-3 | - | - | TRBV5-5 | CASSLTQANTIYF | TGTGCCAGCAGCTTAACACAGGCAAACACCATATATTTT
TRBJ2-7 | TRBD2 | - | TRBV10-3 | CAISESVAGSYEQYF | TGTGCCATCAGTGAGTCGGTAGCGGGATCCTACGAGCAGTACTTC
TRBJ2-1 | - | - | TRBV9 | CASSDPTESSYNEQFF | TGTGCCAGCAGCGACCCGACTGAGAGCTCCTACAATGAGCAGTTCTTC
TRBJ2-7 | - | - | TRBV7-2 | CASSPQGPYEQYF | TGTGCCAGCAGCCCGCAGGGCCCCTACGAGCAGTACTTC
TRBJ1-5 | TRBD1 | - | TRBV28 | CASSFPGQGIQPQHF | TGTGCCAGCAGTTTCCCCGGACAGGGGATTCAGCCCCAGCATTTT
TRBJ2-2 | - | many | TRBV5-1 | CASSLGWSDTGELFF | TGCGCCAGCAGCTTGGGTTGGTCGGACACCGGGGAGCTGTTTTTT
TRBJ2-2 | TRBD2 | few | TRBV19 | CASRVSGSRNTGELFF | TGTGCCAGTAGGGTTAGCGGGAGCCGTAACACCGGGGAGCTGTTTTTT
TRBJ2-7 | - | - | TRBV2 | CASSPTRALYEQYF | TGTGCCAGCAGCCCGACCCGGGCCCTCTACGAGCAGTACTTC
TRBJ2-2 | - | - | TRBV19 | CASRGFEVNTGELFF | TGTGCCAGTAGGGGTTTTGAGGTGAACACCGGGGAGCTGTTTTTT
TRBJ2-2 | - | - | TRBV5-1 | CASRISTGNTGELFF | TGCGCCAGCAGGATATCGACTGGGAACACCGGGGAGCTGTTTTTT
TRBJ1-4 | - | - | TRBV5-1 | CASSGSGNEKLFF | TGCGCCAGCAGCGGGTCCGGGAATGAAAAACTGTTTTTT
TRBJ1-5 | - | - | TRBV6-6 | CASTPDSVQPQHF | TGTGCCAGCACCCCCGACAGCGTTCAGCCCCAGCATTTT
TRBJ1-1 | - | - | TRBV5-3 | CARSFLLSEAFF | TGTGCCAGAAGCTTTCTCCTTTCTGAAGCTTTCTTT
TRBJ1-1 | - | - | TRBV19 | CASSIRGMTEAFF | TGTGCCAGTAGTATACGGGGTATGACTGAAGCTTTCTTT
TRBJ2-1 | TRBD2 | - | TRBV4-1 | CASRRLAGVYNEQFF | TGCGCCAGCAGGCGACTAGCGGGAGTCTACAATGAGCAGTTCTTC
TRBJ2-7 | - | - | TRBV27 | CASSKEGGAHTYEQYF | TGTGCCAGCAGTAAGGAAGGGGGGGCCCACACCTACGAGCAGTACTTC
TRBJ1-1 | - | - | TRBV28 | CASSLLYGDAFF | TGTGCCAGCAGTTTATTGTATGGCGACGCTTTCTTT
TRBJ1-1 | - | - | TRBV27 | CASSLYGVVNTEAFF | TGTGCCAGCAGTTTATATGGGGTGGTGAATACTGAAGCTTTCTTT
TRBJ2-5 | - | - | TRBV5-6 | CASSRAGMWQETQYF | TGTGCCAGCAGTCGGGCGGGGATGTGGCAAGAGACCCAGTACTTC
TRBJ2-7 | - | - | TRBV7-9 | CASSLDRGPYEQYF | TGTGCCAGCAGCTTAGATAGGGGCCCCTACGAGCAGTACTTC
TRBJ2-5 | - | - | TRBV6-6 | CASKGGGTETQYF | TGTGCCAGCAAAGGGGGCGGGACTGAGACCCAGTACTTC
TRBJ2-7 | - | - | TRBV10-3 | CAISEQGNYEQYF | TGTGCCATCAGTGAGCAGGGGAACTACGAGCAGTACTTC
TRBJ2-3 | TRBD2 | once | TRBV11-3 | CASSLAGTTDTQYF | TGTGCCAGCAGCCTAGCGGGAACCACAGATACGCAGTATTTT